This is a list of T cell receptor beta chains from one sample in a study of technical replicates of blood from a handful of donors. The protocol was immunoSEQ multiplex PCR, while the TCRdb copy is restricted to in-frame clones and leaves out a portion. Of 44,000 or so clones listed, approximately 90% were seen once; the top ten hold under 4%. Sequencing input: PBMCs. These receptors came from a human donor in good health. Some clones in this sample may be carry-over from other donors' samples. Both conserved end residues are part of each CDR3.

>TRBJ2-1|TRBV5-1
CASSFMAGVADEQFF
>TRBJ2-1|TRBV19
CASSMVENEQFF
>TRBJ2-7|TRBV11-1
CASSFDRVEQYF
>TRBJ2-5|TRBV7-8
CASSPKTSGETQYF
>TRBJ2-7|TRBV2
CASTAGTLDEQYF
>TRBJ1-5|TRBV7-9
CASSLSGQGSQPQHF
>TRBJ1-6|TRBV7-9
CASGVDRDNSPLHF
>TRBJ1-1|TRBV10-3
CAISERTTGTEAFF
>TRBJ2-2|TRBV13
CASRLRTGRQGGELFF
>TRBJ2-5|TRBV7-2
CASSLDGLAGAETQYF
>TRBJ1-1|TRBV7-2
CASSQDRGLTEAFF
>TRBJ1-5|TRBV7-2
CASRPGGAGQPQHF
>TRBJ1-1|TRBV7-9
CASSLVTGGKSAEAFF
>TRBJ1-1|TRBV20-1
CSAQLAVSFF
>TRBJ2-7|TRBV4-3
CASSQDGIRQKQYF
>TRBJ2-4|TRBV30
CAWSALGQGTPRDF
>TRBJ1-5|TRBV2
CASSRTGGLQPQHF
>TRBJ2-1|TRBV5-4
CASSLGSGSSYNEQFF
>TRBJ2-7|TRBV6-5
CASTDRVSYEQYF
>TRBJ2-7|TRBV4-1
CASSQELAGSYEQYF
>TRBJ1-3|TRBV6-5
CASSPQAPSGNTIYF
>TRBJ2-2|TRBV11-2
CASSLGGHGELFF
>TRBJ2-7|TRBV13
CASSRVGLYEQYF
>TRBJ2-7|TRBV6-5
CASRGGIQDVYEQYF
>TRBJ1-4|TRBV6-5
CASSYSQERVAVLFF
>TRBJ1-1|TRBV6-5
CASRARGLGTAFF
>TRBJ1-6|TRBV9
CASSVGQNNSPLHF
>TRBJ1-1|TRBV18
CASSPGGPEAFF
>TRBJ1-4|TRBV7-9
CASSLGLEEERERYKLFF
>TRBJ1-5|TRBV6-1
CASRQEHSNQPQHF
>TRBJ1-6|TRBV2
CASSWSPNSPLHF
>TRBJ1-6|TRBV6-6
CASSYSTATYNSPLHF
>TRBJ2-3|TRBV11-3
CASSLNRGSDTQYF
>TRBJ2-3|TRBV7-3
CASSLYSTDTQYF
>TRBJ2-5|TRBV20-1
CSASSSETQYF
>TRBJ2-1|TRBV5-6
CASSLVRGEYNEQFF
>TRBJ1-1|TRBV6-1
CASSENQGTNTEAFF
>TRBJ2-1|TRBV29-1
CSVGAVYNEQFF
>TRBJ2-3|TRBV7-9
CASSWGLADTQYF
>TRBJ2-1|TRBV4-3
CASSYGTSGRNEQFF
>TRBJ2-7|TRBV5-6
CASSPHPRDEQYF
>TRBJ2-7|TRBV5-1
CASSLRPSGGPYEQYF
>TRBJ2-2|TRBV11-3
CASSSGDRAGELFF
>TRBJ1-2|TRBV6-5
CASSYSQGGGGYTF
>TRBJ2-3|TRBV30
CAWGGKDTQYF
>TRBJ2-3|TRBV6-5
CASSLATPQDTQYF
>TRBJ2-7|TRBV4-1
CASSQDGYSNYEQYF
>TRBJ2-3|TRBV6-1
CASSVLAGSTDTQYF
>TRBJ2-7|TRBV30
CAWSPGLAAYEQYF
>TRBJ2-7|TRBV5-6
CASSRGPAGSYEQYF
>TRBJ1-2|TRBV6-5
CASTQRTGGYTF
>TRBJ2-1|TRBV20-1
CSADRGNEQFF
>TRBJ1-6|TRBV6-6
CASSTDVNNSPLHF
>TRBJ1-1|TRBV11-3
CASSSTGGGSAFF
>TRBJ2-5|TRBV5-1
CASSLAGGRSQETQYF
>TRBJ2-5|TRBV9
CASSGLWETQYF
>TRBJ2-3|TRBV7-8
CASSRQGTTDTQYF
>TRBJ2-7|TRBV19
CASSLQGLTYEQYF
>TRBJ1-1|TRBV7-9
CASSFDRTGRTEAFF
>TRBJ2-7|TRBV15
CATSRESPGTGRHEQYF